Listed below are T cell receptor beta chains from one sample, sequenced in a study of CD8 T cells in ankylosing spondylitis. TCRdb recomputed calls from the 5' RACE reads with MiXCR, one row per CDR3 protein. The top ten hold over 6.5% of the sample, which has some 240,000 distinct CDR3 sequences, approximately 9% seen once. Sequenced input: blood, either unsorted or a sorted T cell fraction (not recorded which). Receptors originate from a male donor with ankylosing spondylitis or in good health (not recorded which). Each CDR3 is given with its conserved first and last residue. The order of the fields is clone size, D gene, J gene, V gene, CDR3 DNA, CDR3 protein. A D gene is named only where the DNA matches it firmly. Clone size is given for some rows only: seen once, a few or many times, or a class if the clone is expanded.

abundance: few; d_gene: TRBD1; j_gene: TRBJ1-2; v_gene: TRBV20-1; CDR3nt: TGCAGTGCTGACGAAATTGACGGGACAGAGTATGGCTACACCTTC; CDR3aa: CSADEIDGTEYGYTF
abundance: many; d_gene: TRBD1; j_gene: TRBJ1-6; v_gene: TRBV12-3/TRBV12-4; CDR3nt: TGTGCCAGCAGCCGAACAGGGGGGAATTCACCCCTCCACTTT; CDR3aa: CASSRTGGNSPLHF
abundance: -; d_gene: TRBD1; j_gene: TRBJ2-3; v_gene: TRBV6-6; CDR3nt: TGTGCCAGCAGTTACCCGGACAGGGGTGGAGAGGCCCTACTTACTAGCACAGATACGCAGTATTTT; CDR3aa: CASSYPDRGGEALLTSTDTQYF
abundance: -; d_gene: -; j_gene: TRBJ2-1; v_gene: TRBV7-2; CDR3nt: TGTGCCAGCACCCGGGGGACCTACAATGAGCAGTTCTTC; CDR3aa: CASTRGTYNEQFF
abundance: many; d_gene: -; j_gene: TRBJ2-7; v_gene: TRBV7-2; CDR3nt: TGTGCCAGCAGCTTAAATTTGGCAGGTACTACGAGGCAGTACTTC; CDR3aa: CASSLNLAGTTRQYF
abundance: many; d_gene: -; j_gene: TRBJ1-6; v_gene: TRBV5-1; CDR3nt: TGCGCCAGCAGCTTGAAGTGGGGGGGTAATTCACCCCTCCACTTT; CDR3aa: CASSLKWGGNSPLHF
abundance: many; d_gene: -; j_gene: TRBJ2-1; v_gene: TRBV27; CDR3nt: TGTGCCAGCAGTTCGTACAGGGTATCCTACAATGAGCAGTTCTTC; CDR3aa: CASSSYRVSYNEQFF
abundance: many; d_gene: TRBD1; j_gene: TRBJ2-3; v_gene: TRBV5-1; CDR3nt: TGCGCCAGCAGCTCCCAGGGGGCAGATACGCAGTATTTT; CDR3aa: CASSSQGADTQYF
abundance: -; d_gene: TRBD2; j_gene: TRBJ2-1; v_gene: TRBV5-1; CDR3nt: TGCGCCAGCAGCCCGGGACTAGTGTCTGGTGAGCAGTTCTTC; CDR3aa: CASSPGLVSGEQFF
abundance: many; d_gene: TRBD2; j_gene: TRBJ2-1; v_gene: TRBV12-3/TRBV12-4; CDR3nt: TGTGCCAGCAGTTTAAGCGGGATCGGTTCCTACAATGAGCAGTTCTTC; CDR3aa: CASSLSGIGSYNEQFF
abundance: many; d_gene: -; j_gene: TRBJ2-4; v_gene: TRBV9; CDR3nt: TGTGCCAGCAGCGTAGGCGGACAGAAAAACATTCAGTACTTC; CDR3aa: CASSVGGQKNIQYF
abundance: -; d_gene: TRBD2; j_gene: TRBJ2-6; v_gene: TRBV6-1; CDR3nt: TGTGCCAGCAGTGCTAGCGGGACCGACTCTGGGGCCAACGTCCTGACTTTC; CDR3aa: CASSASGTDSGANVLTF
abundance: many; d_gene: TRBD1; j_gene: TRBJ1-2; v_gene: TRBV20-1; CDR3nt: TGCAGTGCTAGAGATAAGGACAGGGGGCTTTGGGTAGGCTACACCTTC; CDR3aa: CSARDKDRGLWVGYTF
abundance: many; d_gene: TRBD2; j_gene: TRBJ2-3; v_gene: TRBV6-1; CDR3nt: TGTGCCAGCTCCAGGGCGACTAGCGGGAGGATCTCAGATACGCAGTATTTT; CDR3aa: CASSRATSGRISDTQYF
abundance: -; d_gene: TRBD2; j_gene: TRBJ2-5; v_gene: TRBV24-1; CDR3nt: TGTGCCACCAGTGACCCGGGACTAGCGGGTGGAGAGACCCAGTACTTC; CDR3aa: CATSDPGLAGGETQYF
abundance: few; d_gene: -; j_gene: TRBJ2-3; v_gene: TRBV7-2; CDR3nt: TGTGCCAGCAGCTCGGGACTTCAATCATCCGATACGCAGTATTTT; CDR3aa: CASSSGLQSSDTQYF
abundance: many; d_gene: -; j_gene: TRBJ2-7; v_gene: TRBV20-1; CDR3nt: TGCAGTGCTAACCCGGCCGGGGACCCCTACGAGCAGTACTTC; CDR3aa: CSANPAGDPYEQYF
abundance: few; d_gene: -; j_gene: TRBJ2-2; v_gene: TRBV27; CDR3nt: TGTGCCAGCAGTTCTAAACAGGTCGCCACCGGGGAGCTGTTTTTT; CDR3aa: CASSSKQVATGELFF
abundance: -; d_gene: -; j_gene: TRBJ2-2; v_gene: TRBV30; CDR3nt: TGTGCCTGGAGTGTACTAGGGGCGGCGGACACCGGGGAGCTGTTTTTT; CDR3aa: CAWSVLGAADTGELFF
abundance: many; d_gene: -; j_gene: TRBJ2-3; v_gene: TRBV20-1; CDR3nt: TGCAGTGCTCTCAATCCAGCAGGGGGGGCGGTGGGCACAGATACGCAGTATTTT; CDR3aa: CSALNPAGGAVGTDTQYF
abundance: -; d_gene: -; j_gene: TRBJ2-2; v_gene: TRBV4-1; CDR3nt: TGCGCCAGCAGCCAAGGGGGGTTGAACACCGGGGAGCTGTTTTTT; CDR3aa: CASSQGGLNTGELFF
abundance: many; d_gene: -; j_gene: TRBJ1-1; v_gene: TRBV20-1; CDR3nt: TGCAGTGCTAGAGGGGTATGGGGTTTCCAGAACACTGAAGCTTTCTTT; CDR3aa: CSARGVWGFQNTEAFF